This paragraph reports one TCR beta chain. This entry comes from a study of blood T cell repertoires in COVID-19. Study at large: Samples came from the United States, Italy and Spain, spanning acute and convalescent COVID-19. Sources were T cells, B-cell-depleted T cells, or PBMCs; the material itself was cDNA or gDNA.

How the authors handled the data: Estimated nucleated cell counts came from reference gene primer amplification. Here immunoSEQ multiplex PCR was the method, and the copy in TCRdb shows in-frame clones only, minus some. Clonal size and the V and J genes are those of that table, whereas D and trimming came from the DNA. The sample records approximately 60,000 clones, about 88% being singletons. The CDR3 is 16 amino acids. The V end lost 6 bases, the J end lost 1 base, and 21 bases lay between the germline ends. Germline lookup yields CDR1 SQVTM and CDR2 ANQGSEA. The chain couples TRBV29-1 to TRBJ1-2; tentatively, D is TRBD1 (5 bases). Sequencing was performed on peripheral blood. The clonotype comes from a man in his 70s with active COVID-19. In DNA form, the CDR3 reads TGCAGCGTCGCCGGTACGTTGTCAGGGTTTAACTATGGCTACACCTTC. This translates into CSVAGTLSGFNYGYTF.